Below, one TCR beta chain is given with its context. Its antigen is undetermined. This specimen comes from a study of shared clonotypes between healthy human individuals. The V end was cut by 2 bases, the J end by 4 bases, with 11 bases between. CDR1 KGHSH and CDR2 LQKENI come from the germline V gene. This CDR3 region has 15 residues. Points from the study as a whole: Only blood was sampled; tissue repertoires likely differ. Clonotype sharing among donors likely depends on sequencing depth.

Method: immunoSEQ multiplex PCR; TCRdb's copy keeps in-frame clones and lacks some. The sample yields 450,000 to 650,000 clones, around 80% seen once. Nashville, Tennessee was home to all donors, who were Caucasian adults. The chain combines TRBV18 with TRBJ1-4; maybe TRBD1 (6 bases). The TCR sequence derives from a woman between 40 and 50 years old in good health. Some clones in this sample may be carry-over from other donors' samples. The specimen sequenced was PBMCs. CDR3 in DNA: TGTGCCAGCTCACCAGCTGGGACAAATAATGAAAAACTGTTTTTT. It is translated as CASSPAGTNNEKLFF.